Each of the 31 T cell receptor beta chains below was sequenced from the same sample in a study of cytomegalovirus exposure and HLA in healthy donors. Vbeta (60) and Jbeta (13) primers were used in the PCR. Profiled with immunoSEQ multiplex PCR; TCRdb holds only in-frame clones, not every one. The sample contains some 200,000 clones, 84% of which appear only once. The sample comprised PBMCs. Every receptor here comes from a woman in her fifties or sixties in good health and CMV-seropositive.

The CDR3 nucleotides are TGTGCCAGCAGGCGAGGGGGCTTTTCTGGAAACACCATATATTTT. Translation gives CASRRGGFSGNTIYF. This chain connects TRBV7-3 to TRBJ1-3; 7 bases are a match to TRBD1. The CDR3 contains 15 residues. The V gene end was trimmed by 6 bases and the J gene end by 1 base; junction bases not matched to a gene: 6. Germline CDR1 reads SGHTA; CDR2 reads FQGTGA.

This clone was found once. The rearrangement joins TRBV27 to TRBJ2-3; 9 bases are shared with TRBD2. V lost 5 bases, J lost 1 base, and 7 bases stayed unmatched. This CDR3 has 16 amino acids. Germline lookup yields CDR1 MNHEY and CDR2 SMNVEV (reference sequence). The CDR3 reads CASSLKRLAGTDTQYF. The DNA of the CDR3 is TGTGCCAGCAGTCTCAAAAGACTAGCGGGCACAGATACGCAGTATTTT.

DNA of the CDR3: TGCGCCAGCAGCTTTGGCGGGAAATCCTCAGAGCAGTTCTTC. Protein sequence: CASSFGGKSSEQFF. This sequence joins TRBV5-1 and TRBJ2-1; weak D call: TRBD2 (6 bases). This CDR3 has 14 amino acids. Germline CDR1 reads SGHRS; CDR2 reads YFSETQ. Between the trimmed V and J ends, which lost 2 bases and 10 bases, there was a span of 16 bases.

The V call is TRBV4-2, the J call TRBJ2-2; 8 positions agree with TRBD2. Germline V CDR1 and CDR2: LGHNA, YNFKEQ. The CDR3 runs to 15 residues. Trimming cost V 5 bases and J 1 base; bases outside gene matches: 3. The CDR3 protein is CASSFGGENTGELFF. Written as DNA, the CDR3 is TGTGCCAGCAGCTTCGGGGGGGAGAACACCGGGGAGCTGTTTTTT.

V is TRBV18 and J is TRBJ2-1; D may correspond to TRBD1 or TRBD2 (6 bases each). The V gene's germline CDR1 is KGHSH and CDR2 LQKENI. The CDR3 sequence is 14 residues long. Trimming took 5 bases from V and 6 from J, leaving 14 bases between them. The DNA for the CDR3 is TGTGCCAGCTCAACACAGGGACTCAGCAATGAGCAGTTCTTC. Translation: CASSTQGLSNEQFF.

The V call is TRBV7-2, the J call TRBJ2-1; the D is unclear. V was pared by 1 base and J by 4 bases, with 5 bases between. Germline loops: CDR1 SGHTA, CDR2 FQGNSA. There are 13 residues in the CDR3. The CDR3 DNA sequence: TGTGCCAGCAGCTTAGTAATGTACAATGAGCAGTTCTTC. This translates into CASSLVMYNEQFF. The complete variable domain, with remaining parts taken from reference TRBV7-2 and TRBJ2-1, reads GAGVSQSPSNKVTEKGKDVELRCDPISGHTALYWYRQSLGQGLEFLIYFQGNSAPDKSGLPSDRFSAERTGGSVSTLTIQRTQQEDSAVYLCASSLVMYNEQFFGPGTRLTVL.

This chain joins TRBV6-5 and TRBJ2-1, with a tentative D call TRBD2 (7 bases). Germline V gene sequence: CDR1 MNHEY, CDR2 SVGAGI. V lost 0 bases and J 4 bases, leaving 13 bases between the germline ends. The CDR3 has 16 amino acids. For the CDR3, the DNA is TGTGCCAGCAGTTACTCGGGGGGGGCCGAATACAATGAGCAGTTCTTC. As protein: CASSYSGGAEYNEQFF.

The chain has TRBV6-1 and TRBJ1-6; tentatively, D is TRBD1 (6 bases). The germline V and J ends were trimmed by 7 bases and 8 bases, with 15 bases remaining between them. This CDR3 region has 14 residues. CDR1 is MNHNS, CDR2 SASEGT, per germline. In DNA form, the CDR3 reads TGTGCCAGCACCACAGGCGGGGGGCATTCACCCCTCCACTTT. Translating gives CASTTGGGHSPLHF.

The rearrangement links TRBV5-4 to TRBJ2-1; 11 bases agree with TRBD2. V was clipped by 4 bases and J by 4 bases; unmatched bases: 4. CDR3 length equals 15 residues. Germline CDR1 is SGHNT and CDR2 is YYREEE (reference sequence). CDR3 in amino acids: CASSRGLAEYNEQFF. In nucleotides, the CDR3 is TGTGCCAGCAGCCGGGGACTAGCGGAATACAATGAGCAGTTCTTC.

The chain uses TRBV19 and TRBJ2-5; 8 nucleotides match TRBD1. After removal of 6 bases from V and 2 bases from J, the junction contained 5 bases not matched to a gene. Germline V lookup: CDR1 LNHDA, CDR2 SQIVND (reference sequence). This CDR3 is built from 14 residues. This CDR3 is CASRGYRGQETQYF. CDR3 sequence (DNA): TGTGCCAGTAGGGGGTACAGGGGGCAAGAGACCCAGTACTTC.

The chain couples TRBV28 to TRBJ1-6, with TRBD1 matching over 10 bases. V trimming: 4 bases; J trimming: 7 bases; junction bases outside the gene matches: 4. The germline CDR1 and CDR2 sequences are MDHEN and SYDVKM. The CDR3 covers 15 residues. CDR3 in amino acids: CASSSRDRGNSPLHF. The CDR3 region has the DNA TGTGCCAGCAGTTCCCGGGACAGGGGAAATTCACCCCTCCACTTT. Full variable domain (remainder filled in from reference TRBV28 and TRBJ1-6): DVKVTQSSRYLVKRTGEKVFLECVQDMDHENMFWYRQDPGLGLRLIYFSYDVKMKEKGDIPEGYSVSREKKERFSLILESASTNQTSMYLCASSSRDRGNSPLHFGNGTRLTVT.

V gene TRBV7-3 combines with J gene TRBJ2-5; D is uncertain. V shed 2 bases and J shed 2 bases, with 6 bases lying between them. The CDR3 spans 13 residues. The germline V gene has CDR1 SGHTA and CDR2 FQGTGA. Here the CDR3 DNA reads TGTGCCAGCAGCTTAGTCCGGCAAGAGACCCAGTACTTC. It translates to CASSLVRQETQYF.

This clone occurred once. The chain uses TRBV28 and TRBJ1-2; D is uncertain. Germline CDR1 reads MDHEN; CDR2 reads SYDVKM. The CDR3 is made up of 14 amino acids. The V and J ends lost 2 bases and 1 base respectively, with 8 bases between them. The CDR3 loop reads CASSLRGFNYGYTF. CDR3 nucleotide sequence: TGTGCCAGCAGTTTAAGAGGATTTAACTATGGCTACACCTTC.

V gene TRBV28 combines with J gene TRBJ1-1; 8 bases are shared with TRBD1. Germline-derived CDR1 and CDR2 are MDHEN and SYDVKM. The CDR3 contains 15 residues. The trim removed 6 bases at V and 1 base at J, leaving 7 bases unmatched. The CDR3 loop is CASRGQGRGNTEAFF. The CDR3, as DNA: TGTGCCAGCAGAGGACAGGGCCGCGGGAACACTGAAGCTTTCTTT.

This clone was seen only once. This chain joins TRBV7-2 and TRBJ2-7; no reliable D call. The germline V and J ends were trimmed by 5 bases and 4 bases, with 12 bases remaining between them. The CDR3 totals 13 residues. CDR1 and CDR2 from the germline V gene are SGHTA and FQGNSA. This CDR3 reads CASSPEAAYEQYF. CDR3 DNA: TGTGCCAGCAGCCCTGAGGCGGCGTACGAGCAGTACTTC. Combining the CDR3 with reference TRBV7-2 and TRBJ2-7 gives the whole variable domain GAGVSQSPSNKVTEKGKDVELRCDPISGHTALYWYRQSLGQGLEFLIYFQGNSAPDKSGLPSDRFSAERTGGSVSTLTIQRTQQEDSAVYLCASSPEAAYEQYFGPGTRLTVT.

This clone was detected once. This chain uses TRBV2 with TRBJ2-2; 7 bases align to TRBD1. J was trimmed by 7 bases and V by 8 bases; bases with no gene match: 13. This CDR3 comprises 15 residues. Germline V gene sequence: CDR1 SNHLY, CDR2 FYNNEI. This chain's CDR3 is CASLTGAMGFGELFF. The CDR3 DNA reads TGTGCCAGCCTTACAGGGGCCATGGGTTTCGGGGAGCTGTTTTTT. Drawing the rest from reference TRBV2 and TRBJ2-2, the complete variable domain is EPEVTQTPSHQVTQMGQEVILRCVPISNHLYFYWYRQILGQKVEFLVSFYNNEISEKSEIFDDQFSVERPDGSNFTLKIRSTKLEDSAMYFCASLTGAMGFGELFFGEGSRLTVL.

The gene calls are TRBV18 and TRBJ1-5; 10 bases match TRBD1. The V and J ends lost 4 bases and 6 bases, in that order; junction bases with no gene match: 3. This CDR3 spans 14 amino acids. Germline V gene data show CDR1 as KGHSH and CDR2 as LQKENI. The DNA for the CDR3 is TGTGCCAGCTCACTCGGACAGGGGGGTCAGCCCCAGCATTTT. Its translation: CASSLGQGGQPQHF.

The chain joins TRBV6-6 to TRBJ2-3, with D tentatively TRBD2 (6 bases). In germline, CDR1 is MNHNY, CDR2 SVGAGI (reference sequence). CDR3 length: 16 residues. V shed 6 bases and J shed 0 bases, with 16 bases lying between them. The CDR3 DNA reads TGTGCCAGCAGACTCCGGGGGAGCTCAAGCACAGATACGCAGTATTTT. It encodes CASRLRGSSSTDTQYF.

In the case of this clone: Other DNA sequences in the same sample also yield this CDR3. The V call is TRBV5-1, the J call TRBJ1-2; D unclear. Germline values: CDR1 SGHRS, CDR2 YFSETQ. The CDR3 is 16 amino acids. The V gene lost 3 bases and the J gene lost 8 bases, with 23 bases spanning the gap. As DNA, the CDR3 is TGCGCCAGCAGCTCCCCGGGAAACAGCGCGAAAGGGGGCTACACCTTC. Protein product: CASSSPGNSAKGGYTF.

The V and J genes are TRBV7-9 and TRBJ2-7, with 7 bases matching TRBD1. The germline V gene encodes CDR1 SEHNR and CDR2 FQNEAQ (reference sequence). The CDR3 is made up of 15 amino acids. With 5 bases clipped from V and 1 base from J, the junction kept 8 bases outside the gene matches. CDR3 region: CASSQTYRGSYEQYF. CDR3 coding DNA: TGTGCCAGCAGCCAGACCTACAGGGGTTCCTACGAGCAGTACTTC.

The rearrangement links TRBV5-4 to TRBJ2-5, with 7 nucleotides matching TRBD2. V lost 1 base, J lost 3 bases, and 0 bases stayed unmatched. CDR1 and CDR2 (germline): SGHNT, YYREEE (reference sequence). The CDR3 covers 13 residues. The CDR3 DNA reads TGTGCCAGCAGCTTGAGCGGGGAAGAGACCCAGTACTTC. This gives the protein CASSLSGEETQYF.

The chain combines TRBV6-1 with TRBJ2-2; 8 bases line up with TRBD1. The V and J ends lost 8 bases and 5 bases, in that order; junction bases with no gene match: 10. This CDR3 is built from 15 residues. The germline V gene has CDR1 MNHNS and CDR2 SASEGT. Here the CDR3 reads CASAAGQGSTGELFF. The DNA for the CDR3 is TGTGCCAGCGCCGCCGGACAGGGTTCGACCGGGGAGCTGTTTTTT.

Turning to this clone: The germline gene is not matched at one end of the junction; a read error may be the cause. The V call is TRBV13, the J call TRBJ2-3, with D possibly being TRBD1 (6 bases). Per the germline V gene, CDR1 is PRHDT and CDR2 is FYEKMQ (reference sequence). The CDR3 is made up of 14 amino acids. The CDR3 spells CASSLSGGTDTQYF. CDR3 nucleotide sequence: TGTGCCAGTAGCTTATCAGGGGGCACAGATACGCAGTATTTT.

V usage is TRBV28 and J usage is TRBJ2-7; tentatively, D is TRBD2 (5 bases). Trimming cost V 3 bases and J 7 bases, with 7 bases left between them. The CDR3 spans 11 residues. Germline assignment: CDR1 MDHEN and CDR2 SYDVKM. Here the CDR3 reads CASSFQREQYF. The CDR3 region has the DNA TGTGCCAGCAGTTTTCAGCGGGAGCAGTACTTC.

This chain links TRBV2 with TRBJ2-7; 10 positions agree with TRBD1. Trimming at V came to 6 bases and at J to 7 bases, leaving 9 bases not matched to a gene. The germline V gene has CDR1 SNHLY and CDR2 FYNNEI. This CDR3 spans 14 amino acids. The CDR3 region is CASSLRDRGGEQYF. Written as DNA, the CDR3 is TGTGCCAGCAGCCTCCGGGACAGGGGTGGAGAGCAGTACTTC.

The rearrangement links TRBV2 to TRBJ1-2; D is possibly TRBD1 (6 bases). The ends were cut back, 6 bases at V and 1 base at J, with 12 bases in the middle. This CDR3 region has 14 residues. Looked up from germline, CDR1 is SNHLY and CDR2 is FYNNEI. The CDR3 DNA follows: TGTGCCAGCAGAACCCGGACAGTTAACTATGGCTACACCTTC. This encodes CASRTRTVNYGYTF. The full variable domain, its missing parts supplied by reference TRBV2 and TRBJ1-2, is EPEVTQTPSHQVTQMGQEVILRCVPISNHLYFYWYRQILGQKVEFLVSFYNNEISEKSEIFDDQFSVERPDGSNFTLKIRSTKLEDSAMYFCASRTRTVNYGYTFGSGTRLTVV.

This clone was counted between two and nine times. The chain joins TRBV6-5 to TRBJ1-1; D unresolved. CDR1 and CDR2 (germline): MNHEY, SVGAGI. The V and J ends lost 5 bases and 4 bases respectively, with 14 bases between them. CDR3 length equals 14 residues. CDR3 sequence reads: CASSPGIMGTEAFF. CDR3 bases: TGTGCCAGCAGTCCCGGGATTATGGGCACTGAAGCTTTCTTT.

The chain links TRBV11-2 to TRBJ1-5; D might be TRBD1 (5 bases). V was trimmed by 0 bases and J by 2 bases, leaving 8 bases between them. Germline CDR1 is SGHAT and CDR2 is FQNNGV. The CDR3 is 15 residues long. The CDR3 reads CASSLDLGGNQPQHF. In nucleotides, the CDR3 is TGTGCCAGCAGCTTAGATCTAGGGGGCAATCAGCCCCAGCATTTT.

The J gene is TRBJ2-7, the V gene TRBV28; 10 positions agree with TRBD1. J lost 8 bases, V lost 8 bases, and 6 bases had no gene match. The CDR3 length is 12 residues. Per the germline V gene, CDR1 is MDHEN and CDR2 is SYDVKM. CDR3 sequence: CASDRGHRQQYF. For the CDR3, the DNA is TGTGCCAGCGACAGGGGGCATCGGCAGCAGTACTTC. The full variable domain, rest sourced from reference TRBV28 and TRBJ2-7, is DVKVTQSSRYLVKRTGEKVFLECVQDMDHENMFWYRQDPGLGLRLIYFSYDVKMKEKGDIPEGYSVSREKKERFSLILESASTNQTSMYLCASDRGHRQQYFGPGTRLTVT.

This chain connects TRBV11-2 to TRBJ2-2; weak D call: TRBD2 (7 bases). Germline V gene lookup returns CDR1 SGHAT and CDR2 FQNNGV. The V end lost 1 base, the J end lost 7 bases, and 13 bases lay between the germline ends. The length of the CDR3 is 15 residues. This chain's CDR3 is CASSLAAGASGELFF. CDR3 DNA sequence: TGTGCCAGCAGCTTAGCCGCGGGGGCAAGCGGGGAGCTGTTTTTT.

This chain uses TRBV6-5 with TRBJ1-6; 11 nucleotides match TRBD1. The CDR3 covers 15 residues. The ends lost 6 bases at V and 7 bases at J; junction bases unmatched: 5. Germline V CDR1 and CDR2: MNHEY, SVGAGI. The CDR3 spells CASRTGTGGNSPLHF. CDR3 bases: TGTGCCAGCAGGACCGGGACAGGGGGAAATTCACCCCTCCACTTT.